This TCR beta chain was sequenced in a study of cytomegalovirus exposure and HLA in healthy donors. CDR1 is MNHEY and CDR2 is SVGAGI in the germline V gene. Between the trimmed V and J ends, which lost 2 bases and 4 bases, there was a span of 8 bases. The length of the CDR3 is 13 residues. Donors likely had unrecorded immune exposures despite being nominally healthy when sampled. Researchers ran the PCR with 60 Vbeta and 13 Jbeta primers. The protocol was immunoSEQ multiplex PCR, while the TCRdb copy is restricted to in-frame clones and leaves out a portion. The sample includes 170,000 or so clones, 65% to 80% seen only once; the top ten take 1.5% to 2%.

The sequencing sample was made of PBMCs. The V gene is TRBV6-5, the J gene TRBJ1-1; the D is unclear. This TCR came from a woman aged 25 to 39 in good health and CMV-seronegative. DNA of the CDR3: TGTGCCAGCAGTTACCGAGGTCGCACTGAAGCTTTCTTT. Protein: CASSYRGRTEAFF.